This TCR beta chain was observed in a study of T cell repertoires in cytomegalovirus infection (dated by TCRdb to between 2017 and 2020). General notes on the study: Alongside well-studied HLA-B-restricted epitopes, the peptide stimulations were aimed at recently identified HLA-C-restricted CMV epitopes, whose presentation resists viral immunomodulation. Donor HLA type was relevant to the analysis, because carriage of CMV infection together with the matching HLA type was indicated by public TCR beta signatures. Study-wide findings and limitations: In the ex vivo response, HLA-C-restricted CMV-specific TCR beta clonotypes were dominant, and in two of eight donors the single most frequent clonotype came from this HLA-C-restricted group. Carriers of CMV infection plus the relevant HLA type were discriminated by the cumulative frequency of public TCR beta family members in the study cohort and in an independent roughly 400-donor cohort.

What this sample's treatment or condition label stands for: in vitro stimulation with specific CMV peptide epitopes to enrich CMV-specific T cells. The CDR3 covers 13 residues, taking in both the cysteine and the phenylalanine. Only the CDR3 region is kept as DNA, spanning 39 bases read in frame from base 1. CDR1 and CDR2, per the germline V gene, are ENHRY and SYGVKD. V and J are truncated by 0 bases and 4 bases respectively, leaving an intervening sequence of 7 bases. Comments on this clonotype: Which antigen it targets is not known. No quality values exist for individual bases; no much larger clone is one base distant.

Sequenced using an Illumina HiSeq 1500. Starting from the raw public reads, TCRdb applied fastp trimming at Q25, assembled clones with MiXCR and retained in-frame beta chains. Rows merge per CDR3 protein into single entries with the most common DNA and genes. Counted in this sample were about 220,000 distinct CDR3 sequences; around 40% of them appeared once. The ten largest clones add up to roughly three fifths of the sample. The sequencing used CD8+ T cells from cultured PBMCs, collected from culture after CMV antigen stimulation. Rearrangement joined TRBV10-3 to TRBJ2-7, with no confidently assigned D gene. The TCR comes from a human donor in good health (CMV status not recorded). Some clones in this sample may be carry-over from other donors' samples. The CDR3 protein: CAISESAAYEQYF. The nucleotide sequence is given as TGTGCCATCAGTGAGTCCGCGGCGTACGAGCAGTACTTC.